One and the same sample provided the 9 T cell receptor beta chains below, sequenced in a study of blood T cells in healthy people across ages. Primers used in a second PCR of roughly 7 to 11 cycles were a sample-barcoded 5' primer and a J-beta primer mix. TCRdb passed the 5' RACE reads through MiXCR, listing each CDR3 protein once. This table has 600,000 or so distinct CDR3 sequences, roughly 30% appearing once. Sequencing was performed on blood. The receptors here all came from a woman of 80 years or more in good health.

Of note for this clonotype: A much larger clone sits a single nucleotide away, making a read error possible. V and J are TRBV18 and TRBJ1-1; 7 bases match TRBD1. The CDR3 has 15 amino acids. The germline CDR1 and CDR2 sequences are KGHSH and LQKENI. V trimming: 4 bases; J trimming: 5 bases; junction bases outside the gene matches: 10. The CDR3 DNA sequence: TGTGCCAGCTCACGTGGCCAGGGGGAATTAACTGAAGCTTTCTTT. Translated: CASSRGQGELTEAFF.

This clonotype was counted at least ten times. The chain combines TRBV11-2 with TRBJ2-1; 15 bases are shared with TRBD2. Per germline, CDR1 SGHAT and CDR2 FQNNGV. Trimming removed 5 bases from V and 2 bases from J; junction bases left unmatched: 4. CDR3 size: 17 residues. CDR3 residues: CASSIGTSGGTYNEQFF. In DNA form, the CDR3 reads TGTGCCAGCAGCATCGGGACTAGCGGGGGGACCTACAATGAGCAGTTCTTC.

A note on this clonotype: An end of the junction differs from the germline gene, which may be a read error. J is TRBJ2-3 and V is TRBV12-3 or TRBV12-4; no reliable D call. This CDR3 comprises 13 residues. CDR3 in amino acids: CASTTTRADAQYF. CDR3 coding DNA: TGTGCCAGCACAACGACGAGAGCAGATGCGCAGTATTTT.

In DNA, the CDR3 is TGTGCCAGCAGCCGCTTTGCTAATTCACCCCTCCACTTT. Protein sequence: CASSRFANSPLHF. The rearrangement links TRBV3-1 to TRBJ1-6; unclear D gene. Trimming removed 4 bases from V and 6 bases from J, with 7 bases in between. CDR3 length: 13 residues. Germline values: CDR1 LGHDT, CDR2 YNNKEL (reference sequence).

This clonotype was picked up one time. This chain uses TRBV27 with TRBJ2-7, with D perhaps matching TRBD1 or TRBD2 (5 bases each). The CDR3 has 15 residues. V dropped 5 bases and J dropped 7 bases, with 21 bases sitting between them. Germline loops: CDR1 MNHEY, CDR2 SMNVEV (reference sequence). The CDR3 spells CASSPDSTWGNEQYF. The CDR3 nucleotides are TGTGCCAGCAGTCCGGACTCTACCTGGGGGAATGAGCAGTACTTC.

This clonotype has a count of ten or more. A read error is possible here, since a much larger clone lies one base away. J is TRBJ2-5 and V is TRBV28, with unresolved D. The CDR3 spans 11 residues. In germline, CDR1 is MDHEN, CDR2 SYDVKM. Trimming pared 7 bases from V and 11 bases from J, leaving 14 bases between. CDR3 sequence (DNA): TGTGCCAGCACCGACGCGGATGAGCAGTACTTC. This translates into CASTDADEQYF.

Only a few counts were recorded for this clonotype. The chain has TRBV15 and TRBJ1-2; TRBD1 matches 8 bases. V shed 1 base and J 7 bases; nucleotides not matched to a gene: 5. The CDR3 runs to 14 residues. Per the germline V gene, CDR1 is LNHNV and CDR2 is YYDKDF (reference sequence). The CDR3 is CATSRGTGIGGYTF. The DNA of the CDR3 is TGTGCCACCAGCAGAGGGACAGGGATTGGTGGCTACACCTTC.

At least ten counts were recorded for this clonotype. The chain employs TRBV5-1 and TRBJ2-1, with D possibly matching TRBD1 (7 bases). CDR1 is SGHRS and CDR2 is YFSETQ in the germline V gene. Trimming shortened V by 10 bases and J by 8 bases, and 25 bases separated the two germline ends. The CDR3 has 15 amino acids. This CDR3 reads CASQSAGQFIDEQFF. As DNA, the CDR3 is TGCGCCTCGCAGTCTGCGGGACAGTTTATTGATGAGCAGTTCTTC.

As concerns this clonotype: At one boundary the junction diverges from the germline segment, which might be a read error. The rearrangement joins TRBV5-1 to TRBJ1-5; D not certain. The CDR3 is made up of 13 amino acids. From germline, CDR1 is SGHRS and CDR2 YFSETQ. The CDR3 is CASSLNSNPPQHF. The CDR3 nucleotides are TGCGCCAGCAGCTTGAATAGCAATCCGCCCCAGCATTTT.